This T cell receptor beta chain came from a study of CD8 T cells in ankylosing spondylitis. Per the germline V gene, CDR1 is MNHNS and CDR2 is SASEGT. CDR3 length equals 15 residues. V was trimmed by 4 bases and J by 3 bases, leaving 13 bases between them. TCRdb called the 5' RACE reads again in MiXCR, with one record for every CDR3 protein. The sample lists approximately 140,000 distinct CDR3 sequences, under 45% occurring once. The receptor was derived from a male donor with ankylosing spondylitis. The source material was synovial fluid, either unsorted or a sorted T cell fraction (not recorded which). The chain recombines TRBV6-1 with TRBJ1-5; D is uncertain. DNA for the CDR3: TGTGCCAGCAGTGTGTATAGGGCCTTCAATCAGCCCCAGCATTTT. Translation: CASSVYRAFNQPQHF.